The 21 T cell receptor beta chains in this list originate from one sample, sequenced in a study of regulatory T cells in long-lasting Graves disease (dated by TCRdb to the early 2020s). The library was made by multiplex PCR. Instrument on record: Illumina HiSeq 4000. To build TCR beta libraries, CDR3 regions were amplified by Arm-PCR using iRepertoire HTBI primers. The raw public data were reprocessed by TCRdb itself: fastp quality trimming at Q25, MiXCR clonotype calling, in-frame beta chains only. Every distinct CDR3 protein forms one entry, paired with its most common genes and DNA. Here the sample has a few hundred thousand distinct CDR3 sequences; about 14% occur a single time. The ten largest clones capture 8% to 10% of the sample. This specimen's time point label, interpreted: newly diagnosed GD, antithyroid drugs for less than 3 months. For both TCR sequencing and RNA sequencing, RNA was extracted from PBMCs in TRIzol.

Separately, the same data were catalogued under a study of T cells in Graves' hyperthyroidism and ophthalmopathy.

The specimen comprised peripheral blood mononuclear cells (PBMCs), sampled at new diagnosis, from a patient treated with antithyroid drugs. These receptors originate from a man in his thirties or forties with Graves disease. Donor details come from another sample of the same person, matched by shared clones.

There are many counts of this clonotype. The rearrangement uses TRBV6-1 and TRBJ2-7, with 8 bases identical to TRBD2. The CDR3 covers 16 residues. V lost 5 bases and J lost 5; bases outside the gene matches: 14. Germline lookup yields CDR1 MNHNS and CDR2 SASEGT. As DNA, the CDR3 is TGTGCCAGCAGTACAGCCGGTAGCGGGACGGTAAACGAGCAGTACTTC. This encodes CASSTAGSGTVNEQYF.

This clonotype was seen many times. The CDR3 DNA is TGCAGTGCCCTATCGCAGGGTGGATACGAGCAGTACTTC. Protein product: CSALSQGGYEQYF. J is TRBJ2-7 and V is TRBV20-1; TRBD1 might be the D (5 bases). This CDR3 region has 13 residues. The germline V and J ends were trimmed by 6 bases and 4 bases, with 16 bases remaining between them. Germline V CDR1 and CDR2: DFQATT, SNEGSKA (reference sequence).

This clonotype was counted between two and nine times. The V and J genes are TRBV20-1 and TRBJ2-1; D unclear. This CDR3 spans 13 amino acids. V was shortened by 5 bases and J by 3 bases, with 11 bases between the two germline ends. Germline CDR1 is DFQATT and CDR2 is SNEGSKA (reference sequence). Written as DNA, the CDR3 is TGCAGTGCTGGCCTCACGGACTACAATGAGCAGTTCTTC. This codes for CSAGLTDYNEQFF.

This clonotype has just a few counts. The chain combines TRBV9 with TRBJ2-1; no reliable D call. This CDR3 spans 13 amino acids. V lost 0 bases and J 6 bases, leaving 7 bases between the germline ends. Germline V gives CDR1 SGDLS, CDR2 YYNGEE. The CDR3 DNA sequence: TGTGCCAGCAGCGTAGGTCCTTTCAATGAGCAGTTCTTC. This codes for CASSVGPFNEQFF.

This clonotype has more than one count but fewer than ten. The gene calls are TRBV7-6 and TRBJ2-1; D ambiguous. The J call may be wrong; the DNA end is better matched by TRBJ2-5. The length of the CDR3 is 15 residues. Germline CDR1 is SGHVS and CDR2 is FNYEAQ. CDR3 protein: CASSSSISGQETQYF. CDR3 sequence (DNA): TGTGCCAGCAGCTCCTCCATATCTGGCCAAGAGACCCAGTACTTC.

Comments on this clonotype: This clone may be a read error of a much larger clone one base away. The chain is built from TRBV20-1 and TRBJ2-1, with D possibly being TRBD1 (6 bases). CDR3 length: 14 amino acids. With 4 bases removed from V and 10 bases from J, the gap between germline ends came to 20 bases. Germline CDR1 reads DFQATT; CDR2 reads SNEGSKA (reference sequence). The CDR3 DNA follows: TGCAGTGCTACGGGGACGGACAGCTCCTACGAGCAGTTCTTC. It codes for CSATGTDSSYEQFF.

At least ten counts were recorded for this clonotype. The chain couples TRBV10-1 to TRBJ2-7; 7 bases agree with TRBD2. J lost 0 bases, V lost 6 bases, and 5 bases had no gene match. CDR1 is WNHNN and CDR2 is SYGVQD in the germline V gene (reference sequence). This CDR3 is 14 amino acids long. Written as DNA, the CDR3 is TGCGCCAGCAGCCCCGGGACTACCTCCTACGAGCAGTACTTC. Amino acid sequence: CASSPGTTSYEQYF.

The sample holds many counts of this clonotype. V gene TRBV7-9 combines with J gene TRBJ2-5, with D possibly being TRBD2 (5 bases). The CDR3 has 15 amino acids. CDR1 is SEHNR, CDR2 FQNEAQ, per germline (reference sequence). V was pared by 3 bases and J by 1 base, with 12 bases between. The CDR3 sequence is CASSFEGPRQETQYF. The CDR3 bases are TGTGCCAGCAGCTTCGAGGGTCCCCGCCAAGAGACCCAGTACTTC.

Concerning this clonotype itself: Germline is not matched at one junction end, which may reflect a read error. The gene calls are TRBV12-5 and TRBJ2-5; no clear D. This CDR3 has 15 residues. Germline V gene lookup returns CDR1 LGHNT and CDR2 FRNRAP. The CDR3 loop reads CASGLVGRSTETRYF. As DNA, the CDR3 is TGTGCTAGTGGTTTGGTAGGCAGGTCGACGGAGACCCGGTACTTC.

The chain is built from TRBV10-3 and TRBJ2-3, with 9 bases that match TRBD1. Unmatched junction bases numbered 0, after V lost 2 bases and J lost 3 bases. Germline-derived CDR1 and CDR2 are ENHRY and SYGVKD. This CDR3 is built from 14 residues. CDR3 bases: TGTGCCATCAGTGAGGGACAGGGGACAGATACGCAGTATTTT. Translation: CAISEGQGTDTQYF.

There are many counts of this clonotype. This chain joins TRBV11-2 and TRBJ1-1; 7 bases map to TRBD1. CDR1 is SGHAT and CDR2 is FQNNGV in the germline V gene. This CDR3 comprises 14 residues. With 4 bases clipped from V and 0 bases from J, the junction kept 2 bases outside the gene matches. CDR3 protein: CASSWDRMNTEAFF. The CDR3 DNA reads TGTGCCAGCAGCTGGGACAGAATGAACACTGAAGCTTTCTTT.

This clonotype was detected a few times. The V gene is TRBV5-4, the J gene TRBJ2-1; D is uncertain. Between the trimmed V and J ends, which lost 4 bases and 5 bases, there was a span of 16 bases. From germline, CDR1 is SGHNT and CDR2 YYREEE (reference sequence). The CDR3 covers 15 residues. The CDR3 spells CASSTLGLVDNEQFF. The DNA for the CDR3 is TGTGCCAGCAGCACCCTAGGGTTGGTGGACAATGAGCAGTTCTTC.

This clonotype was seen many times. This chain links TRBV10-3 with TRBJ2-5, with 16 bases fitting TRBD2. The CDR3 covers 15 residues. Germline CDR1 reads ENHRY; CDR2 reads SYGVKD. J lost 7 bases, V lost 11 bases, and 10 bases had no gene match. CDR3 loop: CASAGTSGRGGTQYF. The DNA of the CDR3 is TGTGCCTCCGCCGGGACTAGCGGGAGGGGCGGGACCCAGTACTTC.

Of note for this clonotype: The junction does not match germline at one end; this may be a read error. V and J are TRBV27 and TRBJ2-7, with D unclear. The CDR3 consists of 15 residues. From germline, CDR1 is MNHEY and CDR2 SMNVEV (reference sequence). The CDR3 DNA reads as TGTGCCAGCAGTTTTGGAGCGCTTCGCTCCTACGAGAAGTACTTC. Translating it yields CASSFGALRSYEKYF.

The J gene is TRBJ2-4, the V gene TRBV4-1; 10 bases map to TRBD2. V gave up 1 base and J gave up 0 bases; unmatched junction bases: 3. CDR3 length equals 17 residues. CDR1 and CDR2 from the germline V gene are MGHRA and YSYEKL. The CDR3 region has the DNA TGCGCCAGCAGCCAAGGACTAGCGGGCCTAGCCAAAAACATTCAGTACTTC. Protein: CASSQGLAGLAKNIQYF.

At least ten counts were recorded for this clonotype. The chain has TRBV27 and TRBJ2-4, with 7 bases matching TRBD2. Germline assignment: CDR1 MNHEY and CDR2 SMNVEV (reference sequence). Unmatched junction bases numbered 12, after V lost 7 bases and J lost 0 bases. This CDR3 has 17 residues. This CDR3 reads CASNPPPRGVAKNIQYF. In nucleotides, the CDR3 is TGTGCCAGCAACCCCCCCCCACGGGGGGTAGCCAAAAACATTCAGTACTTC.

The chain couples TRBV24-1 to TRBJ2-1; no reliable D call. In germline, CDR1 is KGHDR, CDR2 SFDVKD. The germline V and J ends were trimmed by 1 base and 9 bases, with 6 bases remaining between them. The CDR3 consists of 12 residues. CDR3 protein: CATSDFGPEQFF. The CDR3 DNA reads as TGTGCCACCAGTGATTTCGGACCTGAGCAGTTCTTC.

The chain carries TRBV27 and TRBJ2-5, with D unclear. Deletions cut 5 bases from V and 5 bases from J, with 9 bases between. Germline CDR1 reads MNHEY; CDR2 reads SMNVEV (reference sequence). This CDR3 comprises 12 residues. CDR3 bases: TGTGCCAGCAGTCCTTCCATGGAGACCCAGTACTTC. Its protein is CASSPSMETQYF.

This clonotype was observed many times. The chain couples TRBV20-1 to TRBJ2-1; 9 bases map to TRBD1. Germline CDR1 DFQATT, CDR2 SNEGSKA (reference sequence). This CDR3 contains 11 residues. CDR3 in amino acids: CRATGGNEQFF. The CDR3 DNA follows: TGCAGAGCGACAGGGGGTAATGAGCAGTTCTTC.

This clonotype was seen repeatedly, ten times or more. The chain couples TRBV27 to TRBJ2-7; 13 bases align to TRBD2. Germline V gene data show CDR1 as MNHEY and CDR2 as SMNVEV (reference sequence). This CDR3 contains 16 residues. The V and J ends lost 7 bases and 1 base, in that order; junction bases with no gene match: 7. This chain's CDR3 is CASTPRLAGGSYEQYF. CDR3 coding DNA: TGTGCCAGCACCCCGAGACTAGCGGGAGGTTCCTACGAGCAGTACTTC.

This clonotype was recorded a few times. The chain carries TRBV5-1 and TRBJ1-2; possibly TRBD1 for D (5 bases). V was pared by 0 bases and J by 3 bases, with 6 bases between. Looked up from germline, CDR1 is SGHRS and CDR2 is YFSETQ. The CDR3 is made up of 13 amino acids. CDR3 sequence: CASSLGDDYGYTF. In nucleotides, the CDR3 is TGCGCCAGCAGCTTGGGGGACGACTATGGCTACACCTTC.